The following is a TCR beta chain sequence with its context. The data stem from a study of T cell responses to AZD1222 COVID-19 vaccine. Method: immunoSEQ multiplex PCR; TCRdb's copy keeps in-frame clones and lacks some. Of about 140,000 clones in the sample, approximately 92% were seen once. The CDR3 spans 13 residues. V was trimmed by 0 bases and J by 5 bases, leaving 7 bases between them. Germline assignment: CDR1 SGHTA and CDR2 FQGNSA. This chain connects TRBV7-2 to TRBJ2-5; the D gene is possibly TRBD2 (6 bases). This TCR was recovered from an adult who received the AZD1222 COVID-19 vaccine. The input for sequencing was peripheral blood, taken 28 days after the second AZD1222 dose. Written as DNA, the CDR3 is TGTGCCAGCAGCTTAGCAGGAGGGGAGACCCAGTACTTC. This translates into CASSLAGGETQYF.